A single sample is the source of the 25 T cell receptor beta chains below, sequenced in a study of control samples from healthy donors and cancer patients. The method was immunoSEQ multiplex PCR; TCRdb's version includes in-frame clones alone and lacks a portion of them. The sample lists some 160,000 clones, 94% occurring once. The sample taken for sequencing was blood. The receptors come from a woman aged 40-49 years in good health.

The rearrangement uses TRBV4-3 and TRBJ1-1; D is possibly TRBD1 (6 bases). V was clipped by 0 bases and J by 5 bases, with 13 bases between them. CDR3 length: 15 residues. The germline CDR1 and CDR2 sequences are LGHNA and YSLEER. Here the CDR3 reads CASSQDSQGRTEAFF. CDR3 nucleotides: TGCGCCAGCAGCCAAGATTCCCAGGGGAGGACTGAAGCTTTCTTT.

V gene TRBV5-6 combines with J gene TRBJ2-3; 7 bases match TRBD1. The germline V gene encodes CDR1 SGHDT and CDR2 YYEEEE. Unmatched junction bases numbered 12, after V lost 3 bases and J lost 2 bases. The CDR3 runs to 17 residues. The CDR3 reads CASSSDWGQLVTDTQYF. DNA for the CDR3: TGTGCCAGCAGCTCAGACTGGGGACAGCTGGTCACAGATACGCAGTATTTT.

The chain couples TRBV5-4 to TRBJ2-2, with D perhaps TRBD1 (6 bases). This CDR3 is 15 amino acids long. Germline-derived CDR1 and CDR2 are SGHNT and YYREEE (reference sequence). V shed 0 bases and J shed 5 bases, with 11 bases lying between them. Here the CDR3 reads CASSLAGARTGELFF. The CDR3 region has the DNA TGTGCCAGCAGCTTGGCAGGGGCCCGAACCGGGGAGCTGTTTTTT.

The chain combines TRBV6-5 with TRBJ1-1, with D possibly matching TRBD1 (6 bases). The ends were cut back, 0 bases at V and 2 bases at J, with 13 bases in the middle. The CDR3 is made up of 16 amino acids. Germline V gives CDR1 MNHEY, CDR2 SVGAGI. The CDR3 reads CASSYSAGGGNTEAFF. DNA for the CDR3: TGTGCCAGCAGTTACTCGGCAGGAGGGGGTAACACTGAAGCTTTCTTT.

The gene calls are TRBV4-3 and TRBJ2-1, with D unresolved. Germline-derived CDR1 and CDR2 are LGHNA and YSLEER. The length of the CDR3 is 13 residues. V lost 0 bases, J lost 2 bases, and 2 bases lay in between. Here the CDR3 reads CASSQEAYNEQFF. DNA for the CDR3: TGCGCCAGCAGCCAAGAAGCCTACAATGAGCAGTTCTTC.

V usage is TRBV5-1 and J usage is TRBJ1-1; perhaps TRBD1 as D (5 bases). The CDR3 covers 14 residues. From germline, CDR1 is SGHRS and CDR2 YFSETQ. V lost 3 bases to trimming and J lost 3 bases, with 12 bases between them. The DNA for the CDR3 is TGCGCCAGCAGCTCCTCCGGGGGGGACACTGAAGCTTTCTTT. Encoded protein: CASSSSGGDTEAFF. Based on the CDR3 plus reference TRBV5-1 and TRBJ1-1, the full variable domain is KAGVTQTPRYLIKTRGQQVTLSCSPISGHRSVSWYQQTPGQGLQFLFEYFSETQRNKGNFPGRFSGRQFSNSRSEMNVSTLELGDSALYLCASSSSGGDTEAFFGQGTRLTVV.

This clone was counted a single time. V usage is TRBV21-1 and J usage is TRBJ1-1; the table's D call, TRBD1, has no DNA check behind it. TRBV21-1 is recorded as a pseudogene. This CDR3 has 17 residues. CDR3 sequence: CASSKAHPATGGTEAFF. The CDR3 DNA sequence: TGTGCCAGCAGCAAAGCCCACCCTGCAACAGGGGGTACTGAAGCTTTCTTT.

The chain is built from TRBV5-4 and TRBJ1-6; TRBD1 is a possible D gene (6 bases). Trimming removed 0 bases at V and 9 bases at J, with 13 bases between. CDR1 SGHNT and CDR2 YYREEE come from the germline V gene (reference sequence). The CDR3 length is 15 residues. CDR3 in DNA: TGTGCCAGCAGCTTGGGCCAGGGGTACGGTTCACCCCTCCACTTT. Its translation is CASSLGQGYGSPLHF.

This clone has a single count. The chain is built from TRBV7-5 and TRBJ2-5; TRBD1, the table's D call, lacks a check against the DNA. TRBV7-5 is deemed a pseudogene. The CDR3 extends over 14 amino acids. The CDR3 region is CARSLNQVRETQYF. CDR3 bases: TGTGCCAGAAGCTTAAATCAGGTTCGAGAGACCCAGTACTTC.

The rearrangement links TRBV6-5 to TRBJ1-1; D is unresolved. V shed 7 bases and J shed 8 bases, with 17 bases lying between them. The CDR3 is 13 residues long. Per germline, CDR1 MNHEY and CDR2 SVGAGI. As DNA, the CDR3 is TGTGCCAGCACCAGAGAAAGGACTGCCGAAGCTTTCTTT. Protein: CASTRERTAEAFF.

This chain links TRBV10-3 with TRBJ1-4; TRBD1 matches 7 bases. CDR3 length: 13 residues. The germline V gene has CDR1 ENHRY and CDR2 SYGVKD. Losses at the gene ends were 4 bases for V and 7 bases for J; bases not matched to a gene: 3. The CDR3, as DNA: TGTGCCATCAGTGGACAGGGATCTGAAAAACTGTTTTTT. The encoded protein is CAISGQGSEKLFF.

Concerning this clone: Different DNA sequences within this sample yield the same CDR3. The chain carries TRBV18 and TRBJ2-3; D is uncertain. Per the germline V gene, CDR1 is KGHSH and CDR2 is LQKENI. The V gene lost 3 bases and the J gene lost 0 bases, with 4 bases spanning the gap. This CDR3 region has 13 residues. The CDR3 region has the DNA TGTGCCAGCTCACCTCCCAGCACAGATACGCAGTATTTT. The encoded protein is CASSPPSTDTQYF.

V gene TRBV6-5 combines with J gene TRBJ1-1; TRBD1 matches 7 bases. CDR1 is MNHEY and CDR2 is SVGAGI in the germline V gene. J lost 1 base, V lost 4 bases, and 6 bases had no gene match. The CDR3 consists of 15 residues. CDR3 coding DNA: TGTGCCAGCAGTTCACAGGGGCGAGAGAACACTGAAGCTTTCTTT. It is translated as CASSSQGRENTEAFF.

The CDR3 spells CASSLDLGFNYGYTF. In DNA form, the CDR3 reads TGTGCCAGCAGCTTAGATCTGGGTTTTAACTATGGCTACACCTTC. The chain employs TRBV11-2 and TRBJ1-2; D gene unclear. Germline-derived CDR1 and CDR2 are SGHAT and FQNNGV. V was pared by 0 bases and J by 1 base, with 9 bases between. The CDR3 length is 15 residues.

Only one count was recorded for this clone. The V call is TRBV9, the J call TRBJ2-7, with D tentatively TRBD2 (5 bases). Trimming removed 3 bases from V and 2 bases from J, with 15 bases in between. The CDR3 has 15 amino acids. Germline V gene data show CDR1 as SGDLS and CDR2 as YYNGEE. CDR3: CASSGRGSETYEQYF. CDR3 DNA: TGTGCCAGCAGCGGCCGGGGATCCGAGACCTACGAGCAGTACTTC.

This chain uses TRBV7-2 with TRBJ2-7; TRBD2 agrees at 8 bases. V dropped 4 bases and J dropped 1; count of bases not matched to a gene: 6. The CDR3 extends over 15 amino acids. Per the germline V gene, CDR1 is SGHTA and CDR2 is FQGNSA. Here the CDR3 reads CASSYLSGKSYEQYF. CDR3 sequence (DNA): TGTGCCAGCAGCTATCTTAGCGGGAAGTCCTACGAGCAGTACTTC.

This chain links TRBV5-1 with TRBJ1-1; D possibly corresponds to TRBD1 (6 bases). Trimming left V 4 bases short and J 3 bases short, with 16 bases between. The CDR3 sequence is 15 residues long. The V gene's germline CDR1 is SGHRS and CDR2 YFSETQ. The CDR3 protein is CASSVDRISDTEAFF. In nucleotides, the CDR3 is TGCGCCAGCAGCGTAGACAGGATCTCGGACACTGAAGCTTTCTTT.

This clone appeared a single time. The chain joins TRBV6-1 to TRBJ1-1, with D possibly TRBD1 on 6 matching bases. The V and J ends lost 3 bases and 1 base respectively, with 12 bases between them. The CDR3 loop spans 15 amino acids. CDR1 and CDR2 from the germline V gene are MNHNS and SASEGT. CDR3 DNA sequence: TGTGCCAGCAGTGATTGGGGGGGCCGGAACACTGAAGCTTTCTTT. It encodes CASSDWGGRNTEAFF.

This clone was picked up one time. The chain carries TRBV5-4 and TRBJ1-6; 10 bases fit TRBD1. J gave up 7 bases and V 2 bases, and 9 bases lay outside the gene matches. Germline lookup yields CDR1 SGHNT and CDR2 YYREEE (reference sequence). CDR3 length equals 17 residues. In nucleotides, the CDR3 is TGTGCCAGCAGCTTACGACCGGGACAGGGGAGGAATTCACCCCTCCACTTT. Its translation: CASSLRPGQGRNSPLHF.

The rearrangement uses TRBV23-1 and TRBJ1-3; tentative D call: TRBD1 (6 bases). TRBV23-1 is known as an ORF, though its function is uncertain. V was clipped by 2 bases and J by 2 bases, with 10 bases between them. The CDR3 sequence is 15 residues long. The CDR3 loop is CASSQGGFAGNTIYF. In DNA, the CDR3 is TGCGCCAGCAGTCAAGGGGGCTTCGCTGGAAACACCATATATTTT.

The CDR3 sequence is CASSLDWGGTDTQYF. Written as DNA, the CDR3 is TGTGCCAGCAGCTTGGACTGGGGTGGCACAGATACGCAGTATTTT. The J gene is TRBJ2-3, the V gene TRBV5-4; D gene ambiguous. Trimming stripped 0 bases from V and 1 base from J, with 9 bases between. The CDR3 is 15 residues long. In germline, CDR1 is SGHNT, CDR2 YYREEE (reference sequence).

The chain links TRBV18 to TRBJ1-2; 10 bases align to TRBD1. This CDR3 spans 14 amino acids. Losses at the gene ends were 3 bases for V and 8 bases for J; bases not matched to a gene: 6. Per the germline V gene, CDR1 is KGHSH and CDR2 is LQKENI. The CDR3 DNA follows: TGTGCCAGCTCACCCACCGGGACAGGGGCCGGCTACACCTTC. Protein product: CASSPTGTGAGYTF.

This sequence joins TRBV5-1 and TRBJ2-2; D not resolved. V was clipped by 4 bases and J by 2 bases, with 9 bases between them. The CDR3 totals 14 residues. The germline V gene encodes CDR1 SGHRS and CDR2 YFSETQ. The CDR3 sequence: CASSPARNTGELFF. CDR3 DNA sequence: TGCGCCAGCAGCCCAGCCAGAAACACCGGGGAGCTGTTTTTT.

The gene calls are TRBV5-6 and TRBJ1-1, with D hard to call. Germline lookup yields CDR1 SGHDT and CDR2 YYEEEE. V shed 8 bases and J shed 4 bases, with 12 bases lying between them. The CDR3 is made up of 12 amino acids. The CDR3: CASLQVGTEAFF. The CDR3 nucleotides are TGTGCCAGTCTCCAGGTCGGCACTGAAGCTTTCTTT. Looking up the rest from reference TRBV5-6 and TRBJ1-1 gives the full variable domain: DAGVTQSPTHLIKTRGQQVTLRCSPKSGHDTVSWYQQALGQGPQFIFQYYEEEERQRGNFPDRFSGHQFPNYSSELNVNALLLGDSALYLCASLQVGTEAFFGQGTRLTVV.

V usage is TRBV12-5 and J usage is TRBJ1-1, with no clear D. CDR1 and CDR2 from the germline V gene are LGHNT and FRNRAP. The CDR3 has 11 amino acids. The CDR3 nucleotides are TGTGCCGGTCAAGTGTACACTGAAGCTTTCTTT. Its translation: CAGQVYTEAFF.